This paragraph reports one T cell receptor (beta chain). The source of the sample is a study of blood T cell repertoires in COVID-19. At the level of the study: Samples came from the United States, Italy and Spain, spanning acute and convalescent COVID-19. T cells, B-cell-depleted T cells, or PBMCs supplied cDNA or gDNA.

Assay: immunoSEQ multiplex PCR; the TCRdb copy retains only in-frame clones and omits some. The data contain around 140,000 clones, about 90% of them singletons. Germline CDR1 is SNHLY and CDR2 is FYNNEI. The CDR3 is made up of 12 amino acids. The ends lost 10 bases at V and 5 bases at J; junction bases unmatched: 4. The sample taken for sequencing was peripheral blood. The sequence derives from a man in his forties or fifties who had recovered from COVID-19. The chain couples TRBV2 to TRBJ2-2, with 7 positions matching TRBD1. The CDR3 DNA follows: TGTGCCACAACAGGGGATACCGGGGAGCTGTTTTTT. The encoded protein is CATTGDTGELFF.